This TCR beta chain was profiled in a study of identical twins. Study-level findings and limits: Abundant cord blood beta clonotypes carried fewer insertions; memory repertoires showed none.

Germline V lookup: CDR1 SGHVS, CDR2 FNYEAQ. V lost 2 bases, J lost 1 base, and 12 bases lay in between. The CDR3 is 15 residues long. Regarding this clonotype: Antigen unknown.

It was template switching that added a universal primer site, and there were unique molecular identifiers on the cDNA. TCRdb reprocessed the 5' RACE reads via MiXCR and lists one record per CDR3 protein. The sample holds about 720,000 distinct CDR3 sequences; 15% to 20% are singletons and the top ten take over 10%. The data also belong to a second study, concerning T cells expressing NK-cell markers. In that study: Obtained from sorted CD3+CD56+NKG2C+, CD3+CD56+NKG2C- and CD3+CD56-NKG2C+ T cells were the TCR beta repertoires. No clear determination of HCMV specificity was made for expanded NKG2C+ T cell clones.

Input material: PBMCs. The TCR originated in a woman between 18 and 29 years old in good health. V gene TRBV7-6 combines with J gene TRBJ2-7; maybe TRBD1 (6 bases). The CDR3 coding sequence is TGTGCCAGCAGCTTAATCCTTACAGGGTCCTACGAGCAGTACTTC. It specifies CASSLILTGSYEQYF. Complete variable domain (other parts from reference TRBV7-6 and TRBJ2-7): GAGVSQSPRYKVTKRGQDVALRCDPISGHVSLYWYRQALGQGPEFLTYFNYEAQQDKSGLPNDRFSAERPEGSISTLTIQRTEQRDSAMYRCASSLILTGSYEQYFGPGTRLTVT.